The entry below gives a single T cell receptor beta chain sequence along with its context. Its specificity is not known. The data originate from a study of radiotherapy plus CTLA-4 blockade in lung cancer. Points from the study as a whole: Tumor-derived TCR clones expanded in blood after radiotherapy plus ipilimumab. Reports state that early shifts in blood T cell clones, with interferon-beta, best predicted response.

V dropped 0 bases and J dropped 3 bases, with 4 bases sitting between them. The CDR3 consists of 13 residues. Germline lookup yields CDR1 SGDLS and CDR2 YYNGEE. Data came from immunoSEQ multiplex PCR; TCRdb stores just in-frame clones and leaves some out. In the table there are over 85,000 clones, around 83% of which are singletons. The chain recombines TRBV9 with TRBJ2-1; no clear D gene. Specimen: peripheral blood, collected from a patient treated with radiotherapy plus ipilimumab. The sequence derives from a human donor with non-small cell lung cancer that progressed on radiotherapy plus ipilimumab. This CDR3 reads CASSVENYNEQFF. The CDR3 nucleotides read TGTGCCAGCAGCGTAGAGAACTACAATGAGCAGTTCTTC.